This T cell receptor beta chain is from a study of neurological immune-mediated disorders (dated by TCRdb to about 2019). About the investigation overall: The study compared peripheral blood TCR-beta repertoires of HTLV-I-associated myelopathy (HAM/TSP) patients, multiple sclerosis patients and healthy controls using UMI-based sequencing. The roughly 100 TCR-beta libraries included longitudinal samples, technical triplicates and paired sorted CD4+ and CD8+ T-cell subsets alongside PBMC samples. The cohort comprised approximately 67 subjects: around 15 HAM/TSP patients, 34 multiple sclerosis patients and about 20 healthy controls. What the work shows at the level of the full study, not this receptor alone: No identical CDR3 amino acid sequences were shared among expanded clones across subjects, suggesting private TCR-beta repertoires in all groups. TCR clonal expansion was highest in HAM/TSP patients and lowest in MS patients, with MS patients falling below even healthy controls.

Via the germline V gene, CDR1 is SGHRS and CDR2 YFSETQ. At the junction V is shortened by 1 base and J by 1 base, with 3 bases in between. The CDR3 runs 14 residues from the cysteine to the phenylalanine. Kept here is only the CDR3 DNA, which spans 42 bases and is read in frame from base 1. This clonotype occurred many times. What this receptor recognizes is not known. There are no base qualities to consult, and no much larger clone falls within one base. cDNA synthesis used template-switch 5'RACE with a primer carrying a 10-nucleotide random unique molecular identifier tagging each TCR transcript. Each sequencing run produced over 180 million TCR-beta sequences covering 15-18 subjects. The RNeasy kit was used for extraction of total RNA. The KAPA Real-time Library Amplification kit was used to amplify TCR-beta VDJ regions with primers targeting the TCR constant region and the 5'RACE anchor. Sample indexes and Illumina adaptors were added in a first PCR, and a second PCR then increased library yield. After Ampure bead purification, the TCR product of roughly 650 bp was size-selected on a 2% E-gel SizeSelection system. Before pooling, library quality was assessed on a Bioanalyzer, concentration was determined with Qubit, and library quantification was performed with the Kapa Library Quantification kit. Paired-end 2 x 150 bp sequencing of the libraries was performed on an Illumina HiSeq 2500. To increase sequence diversity, about 23-32% phiX was spiked into each library pool. Per the original workflow: The UMI-based MiGEC pipeline processed quality-filtered reads and removed over 80% of raw TCR sequences during error correction. VDJ genes were aligned to IMGT germline references, and each clonotype was defined by a unique CDR3 amino acid sequence together with V-J genes. Clonal expansion, Shannon diversity and CDR3 relatedness (CalcPairwiseDistances, ClusterSamples) were evaluated with VDJtools, and phylogenetic trees were built with CLCbio workbench. Clones with at least 8 unique UMIs were defined as expanded, with this threshold being based on coefficient-of-variation modelling across technical triplicates. TCRdb trimmed the raw reads at Q25, called clones with MiXCR and kept productive beta chains. For every CDR3 protein sequence, its rows merge into one entry that carries the most common genes and DNA. The V and J calls and clone size are TCRdb's, not the authors'. For this sample there are tens of thousands of distinct CDR3 sequences; approximately 10% appear just once. The ten top clones hold about 20% of the sample.

For the unsorted PBMC libraries, 2 million PBMCs were stored in RNAlater at -80 degrees C until RNA extraction and were used to generate the libraries. Peripheral blood underwent Ficoll-Hypaque density gradient centrifugation to isolate PBMCs, which were then cryopreserved in liquid nitrogen. This chain is built from TRBV5-1 and TRBJ2-6; the D gene identity is not certain. This clonotype was sampled from a woman aged 40 to 50 with HTLV-1-associated myelopathy (HAM/TSP). Sequenced material: PBMCs. Read as DNA, the sequence is TGCGCCAGCAGCTTGATATCTGGGGCCAACGTCCTGACTTTC. The resulting protein is CASSLISGANVLTF.